These 19 T cell receptor beta chains share one sample of origin, sequenced in a study of monozygotic twins with inflammatory bowel disease. After re-calling the 5' RACE reads, TCRdb lists one entry per CDR3 protein, DNA absent. The listing records 310,000 or so distinct CDR3 sequences. Sequencing was done on a sample of blood. Source of these receptors: a human donor with ulcerative colitis or Crohn's disease, or a healthy co-twin of an affected twin (not recorded which).

The V gene is TRBV6-1, the J gene TRBJ2-3. The CDR3 totals 16 residues. CDR1 and CDR2 from the germline V gene are MNHNS and SASEGT. CDR3 region: CASSRVVATGTDTQYF.

This chain links TRBV5-1 with TRBJ2-2. Germline V CDR1 and CDR2: SGHRS, YFSETQ. CDR3 size: 15 residues. The CDR3 sequence: CASSFTTANTGELFF.

This CDR3 is CASSHGTGNQPQHF. This sequence joins TRBV4-2 and TRBJ1-5; no DNA is available, so the TRBD1 call from TCRdb remains unchecked. Germline loops: CDR1 LGHNA, CDR2 YNFKEQ. The CDR3 extends over 14 amino acids.

The gene calls are TRBV30 and TRBJ1-1. Germline loops: CDR1 GTSNPN, CDR2 SVGIG (reference sequence). The CDR3 totals 13 residues. CDR3 loop: CAWTPVAYTEAFF.

The rearrangement uses TRBV3-1 and TRBJ2-7; there is no DNA to check the TCRdb D call of TRBD1. The CDR3 loop spans 16 amino acids. The germline V gene has CDR1 LGHDT and CDR2 YNNKEL (reference sequence). The CDR3 loop reads CASSRTSGTGTYEQYF.

V usage is TRBV4-3 and J usage is TRBJ1-5; with no DNA, the TCRdb D assignment of TRBD1 cannot be verified. CDR3 length: 13 residues. Germline V gives CDR1 LGHNA, CDR2 YSLEER. The CDR3 loop reads CASSQETQGTQHF.

V usage is TRBV29-1 and J usage is TRBJ1-1; TCRdb indicates TRBD1, and absent DNA this call remains unverified. The CDR3 loop spans 14 amino acids. The germline gives CDR1 SQVTM, CDR2 ANQGSEA. The CDR3: CSVELAGADTEAFF.

J is TRBJ1-1 and V is TRBV11-2; TCRdb selects TRBD1, and the lack of DNA leaves this call unchecked. The CDR3 is 12 residues long. CDR1 is SGHAT, CDR2 FQNNGV, per germline. The CDR3 loop reads CASSYRGETAFF.

The CDR3 region is CASSLGRTGGNQPQHF. The chain joins TRBV28 to TRBJ1-5; the D call of TRBD1 rests on TCRdb alone, since no DNA is present to check it. This CDR3 has 16 residues. From germline, CDR1 is MDHEN and CDR2 SYDVKM.

The chain recombines TRBV5-1 with TRBJ2-1; TCRdb proposes TRBD1, but this gene call is untestable without DNA. The CDR3 contains 14 residues. From germline, CDR1 is SGHRS and CDR2 YFSETQ. CDR3 sequence: CASSLVGQGGEQFF.

V gene TRBV4-3 combines with J gene TRBJ1-4; TCRdb reports TRBD1, a call that lacks DNA to check it against. CDR1 is LGHNA, CDR2 YSLEER, per germline. There are 17 residues in the CDR3. This CDR3 reads CASSQTQGRVTNEKLFF.

The rearrangement uses TRBV11-1 and TRBJ2-3; absent DNA, TCRdb's TRBD2 call cannot be checked. The germline V gene encodes CDR1 SGHAT and CDR2 FQDESV (reference sequence). This CDR3 contains 18 residues. This CDR3 is CASSRFTSTSGITDTQYF.

This rearrangement joins TRBV10-3 to TRBJ2-1; absent DNA, TCRdb's TRBD2 call cannot be checked. The CDR3 is 17 amino acids. Germline values: CDR1 ENHRY, CDR2 SYGVKD. The CDR3 region is CAISEIRLSSLGNEQFF.

The chain couples TRBV20-1 to TRBJ2-1. CDR1 and CDR2 from the germline V gene are DFQATT and SNEGSKA (reference sequence). The CDR3 is 14 residues long. CDR3 loop: CSAVSGRSYNEQFF.

The genes are TRBV15 and TRBJ1-5; TCRdb reports TRBD1, a call that lacks DNA to check it against. CDR1 is LNHNV, CDR2 YYDKDF, per germline (reference sequence). This CDR3 is 13 amino acids long. CDR3 residues: CATSLDPDKAQHF. Full variable domain (outside the CDR3, taken from reference TRBV15 and TRBJ1-5): DAMVIQNPRYQVTQFGKPVTLSCSQTLNHNVMYWYQQKSSQAPKLLFHYYDKDFNNEADTPDNFQSRRPNTSFCFLDIRSPGLGDTAMYLCATSLDPDKAQHFGDGTRLSIL.

This chain uses TRBV30 with TRBJ2-7. Germline CDR1 GTSNPN, CDR2 SVGIG (reference sequence). This CDR3 contains 12 residues. The CDR3 protein is CAWSRQNYEQYF.

The chain is built from TRBV28 and TRBJ1-2; with no DNA, the TCRdb D assignment of TRBD1 cannot be verified. The germline CDR1 and CDR2 sequences are MDHEN and SYDVKM. The CDR3 is 12 residues long. The chain's CDR3 is CASNRQGYGYTF.

The CDR3 sequence: CSATTGRSSEAFF. The chain carries TRBV20-1 and TRBJ1-1; the D call from TCRdb, TRBD1, cannot be confirmed without DNA. CDR1 and CDR2 (germline): DFQATT, SNEGSKA (reference sequence). The CDR3 is 13 amino acids.

The chain is built from TRBV5-1 and TRBJ2-5; checking the TCRdb D call of TRBD2 is not possible without DNA. CDR1 and CDR2 (germline): SGHRS, YFSETQ. The CDR3 has 16 residues. The CDR3 loop reads CASSPGGAPYQETQYF.